This T cell receptor (beta chain) was obtained from a study of cytotoxic CD8 clonotypes in ibrutinib-treated CLL. The method was immunoSEQ multiplex PCR; TCRdb's version includes in-frame clones alone and lacks a portion of them. The sample shows 150,000 or so clones, 75% to 80% of them seen only once. Cryopreserved PBMCs yielded around 2.1 micrograms of genomic DNA for TCR beta libraries. This CDR3 is built from 14 residues. Trimming removed 4 bases at V and 1 base at J, with 5 bases between. The V gene's germline CDR1 is MNHEY and CDR2 SMNVEV (reference sequence). Sequences were derived from PBMCs, sampled after 24 months of ibrutinib treatment. The receptor was derived from a human donor with chronic lymphocytic leukemia. The chain employs TRBV27 and TRBJ1-6; D is ambiguous. In DNA form, the CDR3 reads TGTGCCAGCAGTTGGGGATCCTATAATTCACCCCTCCACTTT. Encoded protein: CASSWGSYNSPLHF.